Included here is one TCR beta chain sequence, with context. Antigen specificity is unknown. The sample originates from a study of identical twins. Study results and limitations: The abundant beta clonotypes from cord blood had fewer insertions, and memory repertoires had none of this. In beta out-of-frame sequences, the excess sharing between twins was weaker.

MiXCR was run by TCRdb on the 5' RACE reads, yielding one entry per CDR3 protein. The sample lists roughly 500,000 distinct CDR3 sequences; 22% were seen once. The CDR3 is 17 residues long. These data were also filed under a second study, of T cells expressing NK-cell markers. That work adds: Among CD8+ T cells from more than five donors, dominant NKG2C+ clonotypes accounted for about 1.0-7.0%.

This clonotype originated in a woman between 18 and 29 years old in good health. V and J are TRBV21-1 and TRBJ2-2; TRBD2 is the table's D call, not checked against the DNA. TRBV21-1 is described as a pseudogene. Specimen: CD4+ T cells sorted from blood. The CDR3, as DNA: TGTGCCAGCAGCAAATTCGCCCGGACTCCGAACACCGGGGAGCTGTTTTTT. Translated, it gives CASSKFARTPNTGELFF.